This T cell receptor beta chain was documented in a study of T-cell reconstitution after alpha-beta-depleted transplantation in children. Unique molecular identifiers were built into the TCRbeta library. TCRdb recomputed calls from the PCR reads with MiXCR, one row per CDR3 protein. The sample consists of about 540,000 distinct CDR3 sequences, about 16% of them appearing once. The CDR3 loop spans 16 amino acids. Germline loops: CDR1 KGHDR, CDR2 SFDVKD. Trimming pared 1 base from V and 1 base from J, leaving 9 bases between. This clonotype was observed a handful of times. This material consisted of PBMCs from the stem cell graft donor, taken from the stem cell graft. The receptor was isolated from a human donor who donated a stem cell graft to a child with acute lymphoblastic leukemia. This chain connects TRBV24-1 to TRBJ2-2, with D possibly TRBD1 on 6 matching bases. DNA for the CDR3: TGTGCCACCAGTGATTTAGGACAGAGGAACACCGGGGAGCTGTTTTTT. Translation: CATSDLGQRNTGELFF.